Listed below are T cell receptor beta chains from one sample, sequenced in a study of beta chain features in type 1 diabetes. Some clones are missing from TCRdb's copy, which holds only in-frame ones; the method was immunoSEQ multiplex PCR. The table records a few hundred thousand clones, around 25% of them present only once. Material: naive CD4+ T cells from blood. These receptors were collected from a woman under 40 with type 1 diabetes. Both conserved end residues are part of each CDR3. The order of the fields is D gene, J gene, V gene, CDR3 length, clone size, CDR3 protein, CDR3 DNA. D genes are given only for firm matches. The size of a clone is reported for some rows only, either as once, few or many, or as a class for expanded clones.

D: -; J: TRBJ1-5; V: TRBV4-2; length: 14; size: few; CDR3: CASSPTAGNQPQHF; DNA: TGTGCCAGCAGCCCGACAGCCGGCAATCAGCCCCAGCATTTT
D: -; J: TRBJ2-7; V: TRBV11-2; length: 12; size: few; CDR3: CASSLQGYEQYF; DNA: TGTGCCAGCAGCTTACAGGGCTACGAGCAGTACTTC
D: -; J: TRBJ2-7; V: TRBV4-1; length: 12; size: few; CDR3: CASSQESDEQYF; DNA: TGCGCCAGCAGCCAAGAGAGTGACGAGCAGTACTTC
D: TRBD1; J: TRBJ1-2; V: TRBV5-4; length: 14; size: -; CDR3: CASSPGTGASGYTF; DNA: TGTGCCAGCAGCCCGGGGACAGGGGCGTCCGGCTACACCTTC
D: TRBD2; J: TRBJ2-7; V: TRBV7-9; length: 14; size: few; CDR3: CASSPAGLNYEQYF; DNA: TGTGCCAGCAGCCCGGCGGGACTAAACTACGAGCAGTACTTC
D: -; J: TRBJ2-1; V: TRBV4-2; length: 15; size: -; CDR3: CASSLRLAEKGEQFF; DNA: TGTGCCAGCAGCCTCCGATTAGCGGAAAAGGGTGAGCAGTTCTTC
D: -; J: TRBJ2-5; V: TRBV7-3; length: 14; size: -; CDR3: CASSPGLSQETQYF; DNA: TGTGCCAGCAGCCCCGGACTCAGCCAAGAGACCCAGTACTTC
D: TRBD1; J: TRBJ1-2; V: TRBV2; length: 15; size: -; CDR3: CASSYDRGPNYGYTF; DNA: TGTGCCAGCAGTTACGACAGGGGACCTAACTATGGCTACACCTTC
D: TRBD1; J: TRBJ1-1; V: TRBV2; length: 14; size: -; CDR3: CASGRDRGSTEAFF; DNA: TGTGCCAGCGGTCGGGACAGGGGTAGCACTGAAGCTTTCTTT
D: TRBD1; J: TRBJ1-3; V: TRBV7-3; length: 14; size: -; CDR3: CASSDGQGGNTIYF; DNA: TGTGCCAGCAGCGACGGACAGGGTGGAAACACCATATATTTT
D: TRBD1; J: TRBJ2-7; V: TRBV7-3; length: 14; size: few; CDR3: CASSLKGGQYEQYF; DNA: TGTGCCAGCAGCTTAAAAGGGGGCCAGTACGAGCAGTACTTC
D: TRBD1; J: TRBJ1-2; V: TRBV6-5; length: 13; size: few; CDR3: CASSPGGAYGYTF; DNA: TGTGCCAGCAGTCCAGGGGGAGCTTATGGCTACACCTTC
D: TRBD1; J: TRBJ1-5; V: TRBV28; length: 16; size: -; CDR3: CASSPRTGSSNQPQHF; DNA: TGTGCCAGCAGTCCACGGACAGGATCATCCAATCAGCCCCAGCATTTT
D: -; J: TRBJ1-2; V: TRBV11-2; length: 13; size: few; CDR3: CASSFGGYYGYTF; DNA: TGTGCCAGCAGCTTCGGGGGGTACTATGGCTACACCTTC
D: -; J: TRBJ1-1; V: TRBV2; length: 14; size: -; CDR3: CASRVETENTEAFF; DNA: TGTGCCAGCAGGGTGGAAACAGAGAACACTGAAGCTTTCTTT
D: -; J: TRBJ2-5; V: TRBV28; length: 16; size: -; CDR3: CASSGGTVNLQETQYF; DNA: TGTGCCAGCAGTGGGGGGACAGTCAACTTACAAGAGACCCAGTACTTC
D: TRBD1; J: TRBJ2-7; V: TRBV6-1; length: 14; size: -; CDR3: CASSARDRGNEQYF; DNA: TGTGCCAGCAGTGCTCGGGACAGGGGCAACGAGCAGTACTTC
D: -; J: TRBJ1-2; V: TRBV12-5; length: 12; size: -; CDR3: CASAPGRGGYTF; DNA: TGTGCTAGTGCCCCGGGGAGGGGTGGCTACACCTTC
D: TRBD2; J: TRBJ2-7; V: TRBV14; length: 16; size: few; CDR3: CASSQKTGTISHEQYF; DNA: TGTGCCAGCAGCCAAAAGACCGGGACTATATCCCACGAGCAGTACTTC
D: -; J: TRBJ2-6; V: TRBV4-2; length: 16; size: -; CDR3: CASSQEPISGANVLTF; DNA: TGTGCCAGCAGCCAGGAGCCGATCTCCGGGGCCAACGTCCTGACTTTC
D: -; J: TRBJ2-7; V: TRBV7-9; length: 11; size: -; CDR3: CASSLRYEQYF; DNA: TGTGCCAGCAGCTTGAGGTACGAGCAGTACTTC
D: -; J: TRBJ2-7; V: TRBV5-1; length: 13; size: few; CDR3: CASSLVAEAGQYF; DNA: TGCGCCAGCAGCTTGGTAGCAGAGGCGGGGCAGTACTTC
D: TRBD2; J: TRBJ2-7; V: TRBV14; length: 15; size: -; CDR3: CASSRGLAGVYEQYF; DNA: TGTGCCAGCAGCCGAGGACTAGCGGGAGTCTACGAGCAGTACTTC
D: -; J: TRBJ1-2; V: TRBV29-1; length: 14; size: few; CDR3: CSVESAQGLYGYTF; DNA: TGCAGCGTTGAAAGTGCACAGGGTCTCTATGGCTACACCTTC
D: TRBD1; J: TRBJ2-7; V: TRBV28; length: 12; size: -; CDR3: CAITRGSYEQYF; DNA: TGTGCCATTACCAGGGGGTCCTACGAGCAGTACTTC
D: -; J: TRBJ1-1; V: TRBV27; length: 13; size: -; CDR3: CASRLYSGWEAFF; DNA: TGTGCCAGCAGACTCTATTCAGGGTGGGAAGCTTTCTTT
D: TRBD1; J: TRBJ1-1; V: TRBV7-9; length: 14; size: few; CDR3: CASSLDRVHTEAFF; DNA: TGTGCCAGCAGCCTCGACAGGGTTCACACTGAAGCTTTCTTT
D: -; J: TRBJ1-3; V: TRBV5-4; length: 15; size: -; CDR3: CASSSPDSSGNTIYF; DNA: TGTGCCAGCAGCTCGCCAGACAGCTCTGGAAACACCATATATTTT
D: TRBD2; J: TRBJ2-7; V: TRBV29-1; length: 16; size: -; CDR3: CSVEDSGTPVVGEQYF; DNA: TGCAGCGTTGAAGATAGCGGGACTCCGGTCGTGGGCGAGCAGTACTTC
D: TRBD2; J: TRBJ2-3; V: TRBV5-1; length: 15; size: -; CDR3: CASSVLAGVGDTQYF; DNA: TGCGCCAGCAGCGTACTAGCGGGAGTGGGAGATACGCAGTATTTT
D: -; J: TRBJ1-1; V: TRBV30; length: 10; size: few; CDR3: CAWGGEIGFF; DNA: TGTGCCTGGGGAGGGGAAATCGGTTTCTTT
D: TRBD1; J: TRBJ1-1; V: TRBV4-1; length: 15; size: -; CDR3: CASSQPTGGNTEAFF; DNA: TGCGCCAGCAGCCAACCGACAGGGGGTAACACTGAAGCTTTCTTT
D: -; J: TRBJ2-1; V: TRBV6-1; length: 16; size: -; CDR3: CASSDLVRGGQGEQFF; DNA: TGTGCCAGCAGTGACCTGGTTCGGGGAGGTCAGGGTGAGCAGTTCTTC
D: -; J: TRBJ2-3; V: TRBV27; length: 14; size: -; CDR3: CASSLSRSTDTQYF; DNA: TGTGCCAGCAGTTTAAGCAGGTCCACAGATACGCAGTATTTT
D: -; J: TRBJ1-5; V: TRBV2; length: 15; size: -; CDR3: CGAGRIKYSNQPQHF; DNA: TGTGGGGCCGGCAGAATCAAATATAGCAATCAGCCCCAGCATTTT
D: -; J: TRBJ2-3; V: TRBV7-9; length: 11; size: few; CDR3: CASTQGYTQYF; DNA: TGTGCCAGCACCCAGGGGTATACGCAGTATTTT
D: TRBD1; J: TRBJ2-5; V: TRBV28; length: 16; size: -; CDR3: CASSMIWTGGRETQYF; DNA: TGTGCCAGCAGTATGATATGGACAGGGGGCAGGGAGACCCAGTACTTC
D: TRBD2; J: TRBJ2-2; V: TRBV6-6; length: 16; size: -; CDR3: CASSSPSGSLVGELFF; DNA: TGTGCCAGCAGTTCCCCTAGCGGCTCCTTGGTCGGGGAGCTGTTTTTT
D: -; J: TRBJ1-2; V: TRBV29-1; length: 11; size: -; CDR3: CSVGTGIGYTF; DNA: TGCAGCGTTGGTACAGGGATTGGCTACACCTTC
D: -; J: TRBJ1-1; V: TRBV30; length: 14; size: -; CDR3: CAWSVPVGGTEAFF; DNA: TGTGCCTGGAGTGTACCCGTTGGAGGCACTGAAGCTTTCTTT
D: TRBD1; J: TRBJ1-2; V: TRBV4-1; length: 13; size: few; CDR3: CASSGGQLYGYTF; DNA: TGCGCCAGCAGCGGGGGACAGCTCTATGGCTACACCTTC
D: -; J: TRBJ2-1; V: TRBV7-7; length: 16; size: -; CDR3: CASSSVAGRDGDEQFF; DNA: TGTGCTAGCAGCTCCGTCGCAGGGCGCGATGGGGATGAGCAGTTCTTC
D: TRBD1; J: TRBJ1-2; V: TRBV29-1; length: 16; size: -; CDR3: CSAPRTGASGDYGYTF; DNA: TGCAGCGCCCCCCGGACAGGGGCCTCGGGCGACTATGGCTACACCTTC
D: -; J: TRBJ1-2; V: TRBV29-1; length: 14; size: few; CDR3: CSVESLGQFYGYTF; DNA: TGCAGCGTTGAATCCCTCGGACAGTTCTATGGCTACACCTTC
D: TRBD1; J: TRBJ1-1; V: TRBV6-1; length: 12; size: -; CDR3: CASTTRGSEAFF; DNA: TGTGCCAGCACCACCAGGGGGTCTGAAGCTTTCTTT
D: TRBD1; J: TRBJ2-2; V: TRBV30; length: 14; size: -; CDR3: CAWSSQGAAGELFF; DNA: TGTGCCTGGAGTTCACAGGGGGCGGCCGGGGAGCTGTTTTTT
D: -; J: TRBJ1-2; V: TRBV27; length: 12; size: -; CDR3: CASSLSGERYTF; DNA: TGTGCCAGCAGCCTATCCGGGGAGCGCTACACCTTC
D: -; J: TRBJ2-1; V: TRBV30; length: 13; size: few; CDR3: CASNEFPYNEQFF; DNA: TGTGCAAGTAATGAGTTTCCCTACAATGAGCAGTTCTTC
D: TRBD2; J: TRBJ2-1; V: TRBV28; length: 16; size: -; CDR3: CASSFPLAGGSNEQFF; DNA: TGTGCCAGCAGTTTCCCACTAGCGGGAGGGAGCAATGAGCAGTTCTTC
D: TRBD1; J: TRBJ2-1; V: TRBV12-5; length: 17; size: few; CDR3: CASGPMTSGTGWNEQFF; DNA: TGTGCTAGTGGCCCGATGACCTCCGGGACAGGGTGGAATGAGCAGTTCTTC
D: -; J: TRBJ2-5; V: TRBV30; length: 14; size: -; CDR3: CAWSVGGAGETQYF; DNA: TGTGCCTGGAGTGTAGGGGGGGCTGGGGAGACCCAGTACTTC
D: -; J: TRBJ2-3; V: TRBV5-1; length: 14; size: -; CDR3: CASSPPSCGDTQYF; DNA: TGCGCCAGCAGCCCCCCGAGTTGTGGTGATACGCAGTATTTT
D: TRBD1; J: TRBJ2-1; V: TRBV28; length: 14; size: few; CDR3: CASRPPPGGSEQFF; DNA: TGTGCCAGCAGGCCTCCCCCAGGGGGCAGTGAGCAGTTCTTC
D: -; J: TRBJ2-3; V: TRBV25-1; length: 12; size: -; CDR3: CASSGAGDTQYF; DNA: TGTGCCAGCAGTGGGGCGGGAGATACGCAGTATTTT
D: -; J: TRBJ2-7; V: TRBV18; length: 13; size: -; CDR3: CASSPPAGREQYF; DNA: TGTGCCAGCTCACCACCTGCAGGGCGCGAGCAGTACTTC